Sequencing of this T cell receptor beta chain was carried out in a study of cytomegalovirus exposure and HLA in healthy donors. Study findings and constraints: It was reported in a later analysis that an Asian-associated ancestry cluster showed fewer N-insertions than the roughly 620-donor mean.

With 60 Vbeta and 13 Jbeta primers, the PCR was carried out. The authors' processing: The count from a later analysis was 65 million to 90 million unique TCR beta chains, some 12 million of them shared. The data were produced by immunoSEQ multiplex PCR, yet TCRdb's version contains in-frame clones alone and is incomplete. V, J and clone size were drawn from that table, and D and trimming were deduced from the DNA. The sample gives hundreds of thousands of clones, 75% to 80% of which show up once; about 1.7% is in the top ten. Healthy bone marrow donors formed the donor group. Germline-derived CDR1 and CDR2 are SGDLS and YYNGEE. The ends lost 1 base at V and 5 bases at J; junction bases unmatched: 13. The CDR3 spans 17 residues. A note on this clone: Its antigen is not identified.

The rearrangement joins TRBV9 to TRBJ1-2, with TRBD1 matching over 8 bases. The receptor's source is a male donor in good health and CMV-seronegative. The sequencing input was PBMCs. DNA of the CDR3: TGTGCCAGCAGCGTAAGTCTCTCGACAGGGGCAAGGTATGGCTACACCTTC. It codes for CASSVSLSTGARYGYTF.